This T cell receptor (beta chain) was identified during a study of low-dose radiotherapy and immunotherapy resistance in tumors. Priming of first-strand cDNA relied on TRAV- and TRBV-specific primers (covering alpha and beta chains). TCR amplification used around 20 PCR cycles, a constant-region primer and a V-primer adapter. TCRdb re-called the reads through MiXCR, storing one row per CDR3 protein. The data show about 7,300 distinct CDR3 sequences, 84% seen once. In germline, CDR1 is MNHNY, CDR2 SVGAGI (reference sequence). The CDR3 has 16 residues. Trimming removed 2 bases at V and 5 bases at J, with 13 bases between.

The TCR was taken from a human donor with advanced metastatic prostate, ovarian, gallbladder or colorectal cancer (not recorded which). This table probably holds off-target reads from a library built for another chain. This rearrangement joins TRBV6-6 to TRBJ1-6; D call uncertain. For the CDR3, the DNA is TGTGCCAGCAGTTACACAGCGATCGAGAATAATTCACCCCTCCACTTT. This sequence encodes CASSYTAIENNSPLHF.